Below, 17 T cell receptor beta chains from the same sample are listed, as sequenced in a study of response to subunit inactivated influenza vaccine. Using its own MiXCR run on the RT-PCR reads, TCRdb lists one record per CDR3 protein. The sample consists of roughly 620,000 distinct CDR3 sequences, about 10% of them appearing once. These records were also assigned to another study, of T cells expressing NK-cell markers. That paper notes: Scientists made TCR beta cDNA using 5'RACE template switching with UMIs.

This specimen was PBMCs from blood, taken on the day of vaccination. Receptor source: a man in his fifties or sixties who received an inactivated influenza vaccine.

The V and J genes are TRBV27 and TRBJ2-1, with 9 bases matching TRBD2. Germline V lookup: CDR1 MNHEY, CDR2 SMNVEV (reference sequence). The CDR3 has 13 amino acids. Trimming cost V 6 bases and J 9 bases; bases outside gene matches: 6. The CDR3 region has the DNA TGTGCCAGCAGCCTAACTAGCGGGCTTGAGCAGTTCTTC. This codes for CASSLTSGLEQFF.

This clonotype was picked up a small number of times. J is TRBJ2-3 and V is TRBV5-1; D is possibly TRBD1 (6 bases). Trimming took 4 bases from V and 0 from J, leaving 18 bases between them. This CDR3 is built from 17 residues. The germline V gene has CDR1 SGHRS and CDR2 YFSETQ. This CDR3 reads CASSGGFSRGSTDTQYF. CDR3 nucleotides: TGCGCCAGCAGCGGAGGTTTCTCCAGGGGAAGCACAGATACGCAGTATTTT.

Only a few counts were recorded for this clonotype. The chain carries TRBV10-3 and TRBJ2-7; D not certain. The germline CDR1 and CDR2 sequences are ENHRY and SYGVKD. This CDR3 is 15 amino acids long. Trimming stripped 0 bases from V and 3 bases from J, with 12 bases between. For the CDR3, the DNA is TGTGCCATCAGTGAGTCTAAGCCGGGTAGCTACGAGCAGTACTTC. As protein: CAISESKPGSYEQYF.

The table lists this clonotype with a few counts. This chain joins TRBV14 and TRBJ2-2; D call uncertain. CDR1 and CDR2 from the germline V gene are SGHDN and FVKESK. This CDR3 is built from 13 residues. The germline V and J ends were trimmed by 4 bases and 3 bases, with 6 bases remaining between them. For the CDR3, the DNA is TGTGCCAGCAGCCCATACTACACCGGGGAGCTGTTTTTT. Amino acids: CASSPYYTGELFF.

The CDR3 spells CASSYLGTGGAYNEQFF. CDR3 coding DNA: TGTGCCAGCAGTTACCTCGGGACAGGGGGCGCCTACAATGAGCAGTTCTTC. The rearrangement uses TRBV6-2 or TRBV6-3 and TRBJ2-1; 12 positions match TRBD1. The CDR3 contains 17 residues. Trimming removed 2 bases from V and 2 bases from J; junction bases left unmatched: 4. Germline CDR1 is MNHEY and CDR2 is SVGEGT.

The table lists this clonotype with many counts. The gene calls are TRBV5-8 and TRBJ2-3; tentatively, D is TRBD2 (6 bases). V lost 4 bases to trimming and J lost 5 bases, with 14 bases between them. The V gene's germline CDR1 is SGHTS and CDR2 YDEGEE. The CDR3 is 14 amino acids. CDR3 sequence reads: CASSLGNGGDTQYF. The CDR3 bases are TGTGCCAGCAGCCTCGGAAACGGGGGAGATACGCAGTATTTT.

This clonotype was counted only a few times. The CDR3 region is CASSLGGGADIQYF. In nucleotides, the CDR3 is TGTGCCAGCAGCTTAGGGGGTGGGGCTGACATTCAGTACTTC. The rearrangement joins TRBV7-8 to TRBJ2-4; TRBD1 might be the D (5 bases). The ends were cut back, 1 base at V and 8 bases at J, with 12 bases in the middle. The CDR3 consists of 14 residues. Germline lookup yields CDR1 SGHVS and CDR2 FQNEAQ.

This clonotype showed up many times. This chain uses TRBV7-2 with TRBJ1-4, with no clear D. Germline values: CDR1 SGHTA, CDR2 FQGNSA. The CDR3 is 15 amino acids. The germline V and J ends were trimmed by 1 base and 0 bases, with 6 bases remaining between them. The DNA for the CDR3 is TGTGCCAGCAGCTTAGTCCGAGCAACTAATGAAAAACTGTTTTTT. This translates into CASSLVRATNEKLFF.

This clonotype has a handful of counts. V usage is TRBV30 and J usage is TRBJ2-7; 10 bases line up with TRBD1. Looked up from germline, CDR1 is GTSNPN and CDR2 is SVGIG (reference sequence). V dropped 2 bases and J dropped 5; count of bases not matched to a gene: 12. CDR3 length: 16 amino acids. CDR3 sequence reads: CAWSKTGTGVGHEQYF. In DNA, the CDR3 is TGTGCCTGGAGTAAAACCGGGACAGGGGTTGGACACGAGCAGTACTTC. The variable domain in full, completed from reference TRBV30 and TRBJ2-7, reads SQTIHQWPATLVQPVGSPLSLECTVEGTSNPNLYWYRQAAGRGLQLLFYSVGIGQISSEVPQNLSASRPQDRQFILSSKKLLLSDSGFYLCAWSKTGTGVGHEQYFGPGTRLTVT.

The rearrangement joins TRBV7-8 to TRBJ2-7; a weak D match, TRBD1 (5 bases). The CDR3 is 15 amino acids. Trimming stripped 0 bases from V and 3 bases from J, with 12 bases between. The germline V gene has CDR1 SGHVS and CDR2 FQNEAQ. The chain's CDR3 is CASSLAGATSYEQYF. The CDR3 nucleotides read TGTGCCAGCAGCTTAGCAGGGGCCACCAGCTACGAGCAGTACTTC.

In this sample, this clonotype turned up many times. The CDR3 sequence is CASSQDRHLTGELFF. CDR3 bases: TGCGCCAGCAGCCAAGATCGCCACCTCACCGGGGAGCTGTTTTTT. The genes are TRBV4-3 and TRBJ2-2, with no clear D. Trimming left V 0 bases short and J 4 bases short, with 9 bases between. This CDR3 has 15 residues. The V gene's germline CDR1 is LGHNA and CDR2 YSLEER.

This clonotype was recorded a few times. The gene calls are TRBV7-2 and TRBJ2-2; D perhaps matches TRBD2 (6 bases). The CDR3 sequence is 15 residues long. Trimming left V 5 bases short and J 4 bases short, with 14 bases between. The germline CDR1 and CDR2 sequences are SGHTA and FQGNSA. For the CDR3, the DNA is TGTGCCAGCAGCCTTTTAGCGGAGCTCACCGGGGAGCTGTTTTTT. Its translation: CASSLLAELTGELFF.

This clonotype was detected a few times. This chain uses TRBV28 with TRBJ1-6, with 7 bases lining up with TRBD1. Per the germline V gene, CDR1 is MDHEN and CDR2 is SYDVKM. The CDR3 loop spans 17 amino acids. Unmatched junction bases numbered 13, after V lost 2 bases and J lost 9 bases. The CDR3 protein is CASSLDPTGAGTSPLHF. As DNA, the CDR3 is TGTGCCAGCAGTTTAGACCCCACAGGGGCCGGTACTTCACCCCTCCACTTT.

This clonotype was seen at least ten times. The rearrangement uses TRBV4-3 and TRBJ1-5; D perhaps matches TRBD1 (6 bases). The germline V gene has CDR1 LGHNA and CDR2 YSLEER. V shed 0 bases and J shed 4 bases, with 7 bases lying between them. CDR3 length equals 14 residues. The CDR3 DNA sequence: TGCGCCAGCAGCCAAGAAACAGGGAATCAGCCCCAGCATTTT. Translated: CASSQETGNQPQHF.

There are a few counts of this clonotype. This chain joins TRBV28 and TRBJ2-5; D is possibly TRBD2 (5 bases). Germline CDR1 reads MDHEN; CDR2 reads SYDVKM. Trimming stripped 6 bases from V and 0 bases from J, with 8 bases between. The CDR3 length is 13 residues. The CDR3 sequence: CASRLVYQETQYF. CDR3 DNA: TGTGCCAGCAGACTAGTTTACCAAGAGACCCAGTACTTC.

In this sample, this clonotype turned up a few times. CDR3 coding DNA: TGTGCCAGCAGATATATTTGGGGCAGCAATCAGCCCCAGCATTTT. Translation gives CASRYIWGSNQPQHF. The chain uses TRBV28 and TRBJ1-5, with D possibly matching TRBD1 (5 bases). The CDR3 runs 15 residues. V gave up 6 bases and J gave up 1 base, with 13 bases separating them. Germline CDR1 is MDHEN and CDR2 is SYDVKM. Combining the CDR3 with reference TRBV28 and TRBJ1-5 gives the whole variable domain DVKVTQSSRYLVKRTGEKVFLECVQDMDHENMFWYRQDPGLGLRLIYFSYDVKMKEKGDIPEGYSVSREKKERFSLILESASTNQTSMYLCASRYIWGSNQPQHFGDGTRLSIL.

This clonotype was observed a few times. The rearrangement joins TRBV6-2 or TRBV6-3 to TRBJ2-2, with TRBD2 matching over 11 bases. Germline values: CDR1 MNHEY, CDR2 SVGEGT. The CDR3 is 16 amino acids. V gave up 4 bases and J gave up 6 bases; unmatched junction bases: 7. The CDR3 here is CASSSGLAGGSGELFF. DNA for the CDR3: TGTGCCAGCAGTTCCGGACTAGCGGGCGGGTCCGGGGAGCTGTTTTTT.